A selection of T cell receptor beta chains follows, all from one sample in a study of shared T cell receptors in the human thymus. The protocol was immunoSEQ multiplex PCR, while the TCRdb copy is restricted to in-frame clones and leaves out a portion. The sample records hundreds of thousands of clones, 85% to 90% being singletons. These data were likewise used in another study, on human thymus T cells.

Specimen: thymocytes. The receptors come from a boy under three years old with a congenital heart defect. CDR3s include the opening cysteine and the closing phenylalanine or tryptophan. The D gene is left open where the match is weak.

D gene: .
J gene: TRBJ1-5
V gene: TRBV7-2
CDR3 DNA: TGTGCCAGCAGCTTAGCCTGTCAGGACAACTATCAGCCCCAGCATTTT
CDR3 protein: CASSLACQDNYQPQHF

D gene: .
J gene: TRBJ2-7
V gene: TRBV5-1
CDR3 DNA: TGCGCCAGCAGCCGCCTCTTGGGCTCAGGGGCATCCTACGAGCAGTACTTC
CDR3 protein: CASSRLLGSGASYEQYF

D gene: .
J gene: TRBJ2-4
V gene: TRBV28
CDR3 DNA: TGTGCCAGCATCCTGTTTCCGGACACCAAAAACATTCAGTACTTC
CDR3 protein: CASILFPDTKNIQYF

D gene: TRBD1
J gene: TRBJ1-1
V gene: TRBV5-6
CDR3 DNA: TGTGCCAGCACCGGGCCCGGGACAGGTAAGGAGGACACTGAAGCTTTCTTT
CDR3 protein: CASTGPGTGKEDTEAFF

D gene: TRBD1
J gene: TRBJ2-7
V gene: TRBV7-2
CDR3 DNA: TGTGCCAGCAGCTTACTAGTTCAGGACAGGGTTCTCTACGAGCAGTACTTC
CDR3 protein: CASSLLVQDRVLYEQYF

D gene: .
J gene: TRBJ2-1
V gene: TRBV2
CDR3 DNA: TGTGCCAGCAGAAAGGGTCGGCTTGAGCGGAGCTCCTACAATGAGCAGTTCTTC
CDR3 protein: CASRKGRLERSSYNEQFF

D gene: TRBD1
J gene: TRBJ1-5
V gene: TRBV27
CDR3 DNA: TGTGCCAGCAGCCCAAAGGGGGCATCGAGCAATCAGCCCCAGCATTTT
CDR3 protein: CASSPKGASSNQPQHF

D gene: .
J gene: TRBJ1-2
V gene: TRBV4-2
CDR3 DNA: TGTGCCAGCAGCCCCGGGGGAGGGCACACCTTC
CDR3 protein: CASSPGGGHTF

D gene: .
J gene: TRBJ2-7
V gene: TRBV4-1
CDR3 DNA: TGCGCCAGCAGCCAAGAGCGGGGCGTTCGAAACGAGCAGTACTTC
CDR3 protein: CASSQERGVRNEQYF

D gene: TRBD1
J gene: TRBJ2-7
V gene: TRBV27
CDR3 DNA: TGTGCCACCCGGACAGGGAGCTCCTACGAGCAGTACTTC
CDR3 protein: CATRTGSSYEQYF

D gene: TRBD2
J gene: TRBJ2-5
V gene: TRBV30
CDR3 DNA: TGTGCCTGTCAGGGACTAGCGGGAGAGGTAGGAGAGACCCAGTACTTC
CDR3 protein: CACQGLAGEVGETQYF

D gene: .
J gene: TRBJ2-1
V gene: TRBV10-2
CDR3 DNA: TGCGCCAGCAGGGGTGATAGCGGACAGTTCTTC
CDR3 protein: CASRGDSGQFF

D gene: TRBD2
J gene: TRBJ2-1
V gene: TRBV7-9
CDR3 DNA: TGTGCCAGCAGCATCACTAGCGGGAAGGGAGGTGAGCAGTTCTTC
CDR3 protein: CASSITSGKGGEQFF

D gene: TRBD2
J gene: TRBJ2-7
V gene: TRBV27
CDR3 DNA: TGTGCCAGCAGTTTGATAGCGGGAGATTTCTACGAGCAGTACTTC
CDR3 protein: CASSLIAGDFYEQYF

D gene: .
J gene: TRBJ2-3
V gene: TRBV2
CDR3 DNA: TGTGCCAGCAGTGACAGACAGGGGAGGGGATATACGCAGTATTTT
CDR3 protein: CASSDRQGRGYTQYF

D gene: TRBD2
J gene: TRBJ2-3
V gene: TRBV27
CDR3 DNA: TGTGCCAGCAGTTTTAGCGGGAGGGCCGGAGATACGCAGTATTTT
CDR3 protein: CASSFSGRAGDTQYF

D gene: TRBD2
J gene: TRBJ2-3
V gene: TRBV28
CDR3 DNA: TGTGCCAGCAGCGATAGAAGGACTAGATCAAGCCCAGATACGCAGTATTTT
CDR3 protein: CASSDRRTRSSPDTQYF